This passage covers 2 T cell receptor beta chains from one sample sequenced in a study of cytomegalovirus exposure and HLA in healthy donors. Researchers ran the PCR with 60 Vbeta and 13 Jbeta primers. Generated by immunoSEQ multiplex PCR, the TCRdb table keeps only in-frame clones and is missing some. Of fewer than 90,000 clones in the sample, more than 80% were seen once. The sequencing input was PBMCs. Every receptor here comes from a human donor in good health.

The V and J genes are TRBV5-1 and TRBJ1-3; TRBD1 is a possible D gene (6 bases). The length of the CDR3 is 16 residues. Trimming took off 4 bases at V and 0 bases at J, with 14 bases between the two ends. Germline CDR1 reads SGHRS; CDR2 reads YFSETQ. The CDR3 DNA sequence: TGCGCCAGCAGCGTAAGCCCAGGGGCCTCTGGAAACACCATATATTTT. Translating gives CASSVSPGASGNTIYF.

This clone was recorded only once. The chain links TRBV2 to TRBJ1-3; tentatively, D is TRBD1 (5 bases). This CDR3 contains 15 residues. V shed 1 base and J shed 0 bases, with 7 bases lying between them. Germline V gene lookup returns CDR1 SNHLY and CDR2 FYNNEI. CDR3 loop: CASSEDGGSGNTIYF. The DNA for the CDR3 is TGTGCCAGCAGTGAAGACGGGGGCTCTGGAAACACCATATATTTT. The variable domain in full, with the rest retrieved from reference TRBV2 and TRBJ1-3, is EPEVTQTPSHQVTQMGQEVILRCVPISNHLYFYWYRQILGQKVEFLVSFYNNEISEKSEIFDDQFSVERPDGSNFTLKIRSTKLEDSAMYFCASSEDGGSGNTIYFGEGSWLTVV.